This is a list of T cell receptor beta chains from one sample in a study of cytomegalovirus exposure and HLA in healthy donors. TCRdb keeps only in-frame clones here, not all; method: immunoSEQ multiplex PCR. This table has under 400,000 clones, 86% appearing once. Material for sequencing was PBMCs. These receptors were taken from a woman aged 18-30 years in good health and CMV-seronegative. Each CDR3 is given with its conserved first and last residue. The order of the fields is D gene, clone size, J gene, V gene, CDR3 length, CDR3 protein, CDR3 DNA. D genes are given only for firm matches. Clone sizes are given selectively: once, few, many, or a class where the clone is expanded.

D gene: TRBD1
clone size: NA
J gene: TRBJ1-2
V gene: TRBV7-9
CDR3 length: 15
CDR3 protein: CASSLEWTGTYGYTF
CDR3 DNA: TGTGCCAGCAGCTTAGAGTGGACAGGGACCTATGGCTACACCTTC

D gene: TRBD2
clone size: NA
J gene: TRBJ2-2
V gene: TRBV25-1
CDR3 length: 16
CDR3 protein: CASSVLAGGDTGELFF
CDR3 DNA: TGTGCCAGCAGTGTACTAGCGGGAGGGGACACCGGGGAGCTGTTTTTT

D gene: NA
clone size: NA
J gene: TRBJ1-2
V gene: TRBV19
CDR3 length: 14
CDR3 protein: CASSIVSANYGYTF
CDR3 DNA: TGTGCCAGTAGTATAGTTTCCGCTAACTATGGCTACACCTTC

D gene: TRBD2
clone size: NA
J gene: TRBJ2-1
V gene: TRBV6-5
CDR3 length: 15
CDR3 protein: CASSSTGLANNEQFF
CDR3 DNA: TGTGCCAGCAGCTCAACGGGACTAGCTAACAATGAGCAGTTCTTC

D gene: NA
clone size: NA
J gene: TRBJ1-2
V gene: TRBV6-1
CDR3 length: 12
CDR3 protein: CASRPGVAGYTF
CDR3 DNA: TGTGCCAGCAGGCCCGGGGTAGCTGGCTACACCTTC

D gene: TRBD1
clone size: NA
J gene: TRBJ1-1
V gene: TRBV29-1
CDR3 length: 14
CDR3 protein: CSGTVGGRNTEAFF
CDR3 DNA: TGCAGCGGAACTGTAGGGGGCAGGAACACTGAAGCTTTCTTT

D gene: NA
clone size: NA
J gene: TRBJ2-2
V gene: TRBV19
CDR3 length: 16
CDR3 protein: CASKVLGDSGPGELFF
CDR3 DNA: TGTGCCAGTAAGGTTCTAGGAGACAGTGGCCCCGGGGAGCTGTTTTTT

D gene: TRBD2
clone size: NA
J gene: TRBJ2-7
V gene: TRBV2
CDR3 length: 16
CDR3 protein: CASSVESGAIAYEQYF
CDR3 DNA: TGTGCCAGCAGTGTGGAGAGCGGGGCAATCGCCTACGAGCAGTACTTC

D gene: TRBD1
clone size: NA
J gene: TRBJ2-7
V gene: TRBV4-1
CDR3 length: 15
CDR3 protein: CASSLRDSISYEQYF
CDR3 DNA: TGCGCCAGCAGCCTCCGGGACAGCATCTCCTACGAGCAGTACTTC

D gene: TRBD2
clone size: NA
J gene: TRBJ2-7
V gene: TRBV29-1
CDR3 length: 16
CDR3 protein: CSVEESSGRRSYEQYF
CDR3 DNA: TGCAGCGTTGAAGAGTCCAGCGGGAGAAGGTCCTACGAGCAGTACTTC

D gene: NA
clone size: once
J gene: TRBJ2-7
V gene: TRBV2
CDR3 length: 13
CDR3 protein: CASSPGSSYEQYF
CDR3 DNA: TGTGCCAGCAGTCCGGGGAGCTCCTACGAGCAGTACTTC

D gene: NA
clone size: few
J gene: TRBJ2-7
V gene: TRBV2
CDR3 length: 13
CDR3 protein: CASSRTAEYEQYF
CDR3 DNA: TGTGCCAGCAGTCGGACAGCCGAGTACGAGCAGTACTTC

D gene: TRBD1
clone size: NA
J gene: TRBJ2-2
V gene: TRBV25-1
CDR3 length: 15
CDR3 protein: CASSRGTGSTGELFF
CDR3 DNA: TGTGCCAGCAGCCGAGGGACAGGGTCCACCGGGGAGCTGTTTTTT

D gene: NA
clone size: NA
J gene: TRBJ2-7
V gene: TRBV19
CDR3 length: 13
CDR3 protein: CASSMALAYEQYF
CDR3 DNA: TGTGCCAGTAGTATGGCCCTAGCGTACGAGCAGTACTTC

D gene: TRBD1
clone size: NA
J gene: TRBJ2-2
V gene: TRBV9
CDR3 length: 15
CDR3 protein: CASSFRQGTPGELFF
CDR3 DNA: TGTGCCAGCAGCTTCAGACAGGGGACCCCCGGGGAGCTGTTTTTT

D gene: NA
clone size: NA
J gene: TRBJ1-2
V gene: TRBV2
CDR3 length: 11
CDR3 protein: CASREGGGYTF
CDR3 DNA: TGTGCCAGCAGGGAGGGAGGTGGCTACACCTTC

D gene: TRBD2
clone size: NA
J gene: TRBJ2-5
V gene: TRBV11-2
CDR3 length: 14
CDR3 protein: CASSSPRAGGTQYF
CDR3 DNA: TGTGCCAGCAGCTCCCCTCGAGCGGGGGGGACCCAGTACTTC

D gene: NA
clone size: few
J gene: TRBJ2-1
V gene: TRBV28
CDR3 length: 12
CDR3 protein: CASSLSLNEQFF
CDR3 DNA: TGTGCCAGCAGTTTATCCCTCAATGAGCAGTTCTTC

D gene: NA
clone size: NA
J gene: TRBJ2-5
V gene: TRBV15
CDR3 length: 15
CDR3 protein: CATRAELAPQETQYF
CDR3 DNA: TGTGCCACCAGGGCGGAACTGGCTCCGCAAGAGACCCAGTACTTC

D gene: TRBD1
clone size: NA
J gene: TRBJ1-4
V gene: TRBV28
CDR3 length: 15
CDR3 protein: CASSGQGAQVEKLFF
CDR3 DNA: TGTGCCAGCAGTGGACAGGGGGCGCAAGTTGAAAAACTGTTTTTT

D gene: TRBD1
clone size: NA
J gene: TRBJ2-5
V gene: TRBV15
CDR3 length: 14
CDR3 protein: CATGTGGNVRTQYF
CDR3 DNA: TGTGCCACCGGGACAGGGGGGAATGTGCGGACCCAGTACTTC

D gene: NA
clone size: once
J gene: TRBJ1-4
V gene: TRBV5-1
CDR3 length: 18
CDR3 protein: CASSLAKYSNPANEKLFF
CDR3 DNA: TGCGCCAGCAGCTTGGCCAAATACAGTAACCCGGCTAATGAAAAACTGTTTTTT

D gene: NA
clone size: once
J gene: TRBJ2-3
V gene: TRBV5-4
CDR3 length: 17
CDR3 protein: CASSLNGAGIEEDTQYF
CDR3 DNA: TGTGCCAGCAGCTTGAATGGCGCCGGGATCGAGGAAGATACGCAGTATTTT

D gene: TRBD2
clone size: once
J gene: TRBJ2-2
V gene: TRBV13
CDR3 length: 16
CDR3 protein: CASSEGTSGSFAELFF
CDR3 DNA: TGTGCCAGCAGCGAAGGGACTAGCGGGAGCTTCGCGGAGCTGTTTTTT

D gene: TRBD2
clone size: NA
J gene: TRBJ2-3
V gene: TRBV27
CDR3 length: 15
CDR3 protein: CASSLGLAITDTQYF
CDR3 DNA: TGTGCCAGCAGTTTAGGACTAGCGATCACAGATACGCAGTATTTT

D gene: NA
clone size: NA
J gene: TRBJ2-7
V gene: TRBV6-5
CDR3 length: 12
CDR3 protein: CGSGTQSYEQYF
CDR3 DNA: TGTGGCAGCGGGACACAGAGCTACGAGCAGTACTTC

D gene: NA
clone size: NA
J gene: TRBJ2-2
V gene: TRBV18
CDR3 length: 15
CDR3 protein: CASSPLATATGELFF
CDR3 DNA: TGTGCCAGCTCACCACTCGCGACAGCCACCGGGGAGCTGTTTTTT

D gene: TRBD2
clone size: NA
J gene: TRBJ2-7
V gene: TRBV7-2
CDR3 length: 16
CDR3 protein: CASSLTSGSAQGEQYF
CDR3 DNA: TGTGCCAGCAGCTTGACTAGCGGAAGCGCGCAGGGCGAGCAGTACTTC

D gene: NA
clone size: NA
J gene: TRBJ2-1
V gene: TRBV5-6
CDR3 length: 16
CDR3 protein: CASSSFSDFIYNEQFF
CDR3 DNA: TGTGCCAGCAGCTCGTTCTCGGACTTTATCTACAATGAGCAGTTCTTC

D gene: TRBD1
clone size: NA
J gene: TRBJ2-1
V gene: TRBV14
CDR3 length: 18
CDR3 protein: CASSRQYGTGAFYNEQFF
CDR3 DNA: TGTGCCAGCAGCCGTCAATACGGGACAGGGGCGTTCTACAATGAGCAGTTCTTC

D gene: TRBD2
clone size: NA
J gene: TRBJ2-5
V gene: TRBV19
CDR3 length: 12
CDR3 protein: CASSTGGETQYF
CDR3 DNA: TGTGCCAGTAGTACGGGGGGAGAGACCCAGTACTTC

D gene: NA
clone size: few
J gene: TRBJ1-2
V gene: TRBV9
CDR3 length: 13
CDR3 protein: CASTPTANYGYTF
CDR3 DNA: TGTGCCAGCACCCCGACAGCGAACTATGGCTACACCTTC

D gene: TRBD1
clone size: NA
J gene: TRBJ2-5
V gene: TRBV29-1
CDR3 length: 16
CDR3 protein: CSVDGTGFGRQETQYF
CDR3 DNA: TGCAGCGTTGATGGGACAGGTTTCGGACGACAAGAGACCCAGTACTTC

D gene: TRBD2
clone size: NA
J gene: TRBJ2-2
V gene: TRBV5-4
CDR3 length: 17
CDR3 protein: CASSDFSGGLGTGELFF
CDR3 DNA: TGTGCCAGCAGCGATTTTAGCGGGGGGCTAGGGACCGGGGAGCTGTTTTTT

D gene: TRBD1
clone size: NA
J gene: TRBJ2-2
V gene: TRBV7-9
CDR3 length: 16
CDR3 protein: CASSGPGQGNTGELFF
CDR3 DNA: TGTGCCAGCAGCGGCCCGGGACAGGGGAACACCGGGGAGCTGTTTTTT

D gene: NA
clone size: NA
J gene: TRBJ2-2
V gene: TRBV18
CDR3 length: 14
CDR3 protein: CASSPTRGSGELFF
CDR3 DNA: TGTGCCAGCTCACCTACCAGGGGTTCCGGGGAGCTGTTTTTT

D gene: NA
clone size: NA
J gene: TRBJ2-1
V gene: TRBV5-4
CDR3 length: 17
CDR3 protein: CASSPDAGALSGNEQFF
CDR3 DNA: TGTGCCAGCAGCCCAGACGCGGGGGCTTTATCGGGGAATGAGCAGTTCTTC

D gene: NA
clone size: few
J gene: TRBJ2-7
V gene: TRBV21-1
CDR3 length: 14
CDR3 protein: CASSKEPRSYEQYF
CDR3 DNA: TGTGCCAGCAGCAAAGAACCCAGATCCTACGAGCAGTACTTC

D gene: NA
clone size: NA
J gene: TRBJ2-1
V gene: TRBV2
CDR3 length: 11
CDR3 protein: CASIENNEQFF
CDR3 DNA: TGTGCCAGCATCGAGAACAATGAGCAGTTCTTC

D gene: NA
clone size: NA
J gene: TRBJ1-5
V gene: TRBV28
CDR3 length: 15
CDR3 protein: CASSLLSGLNQPQHF
CDR3 DNA: TGTGCCAGCAGTTTACTTTCAGGGCTGAATCAGCCCCAGCATTTT

D gene: NA
clone size: NA
J gene: TRBJ1-1
V gene: TRBV7-6
CDR3 length: 16
CDR3 protein: CASSLLSGGMNTEAFF
CDR3 DNA: TGTGCCAGCAGCTTACTAAGTGGGGGCATGAACACTGAAGCTTTCTTT

D gene: NA
clone size: NA
J gene: TRBJ2-1
V gene: TRBV9
CDR3 length: 15
CDR3 protein: CASSVDSGSYNEQFF
CDR3 DNA: TGTGCCAGCAGCGTAGATTCAGGCTCCTACAATGAGCAGTTCTTC

D gene: NA
clone size: NA
J gene: TRBJ2-3
V gene: TRBV6-4
CDR3 length: 14
CDR3 protein: CASSRLPHEDTQYF
CDR3 DNA: TGTGCCAGCAGTCGACTACCCCACGAGGATACGCAGTATTTT

D gene: TRBD1
clone size: NA
J gene: TRBJ1-2
V gene: TRBV28
CDR3 length: 17
CDR3 protein: CASSYPPNRGWDYGYTF
CDR3 DNA: TGTGCCAGCAGTTACCCCCCTAACAGGGGATGGGACTATGGCTACACCTTC

D gene: TRBD2
clone size: NA
J gene: TRBJ2-5
V gene: TRBV19
CDR3 length: 16
CDR3 protein: CASSFSGSFGGETQYF
CDR3 DNA: TGTGCCAGTAGTTTCAGCGGGAGCTTTGGGGGTGAGACCCAGTACTTC

D gene: TRBD1
clone size: NA
J gene: TRBJ2-7
V gene: TRBV27
CDR3 length: 16
CDR3 protein: CASSLFFPGQGSEQYF
CDR3 DNA: TGTGCCAGCAGTTTATTTTTTCCGGGACAGGGGTCCGAGCAGTACTTC

D gene: NA
clone size: NA
J gene: TRBJ2-7
V gene: TRBV4-1
CDR3 length: 14
CDR3 protein: CASSYRGSGYEQYF
CDR3 DNA: TGCGCCAGCAGCTACCGGGGTTCGGGCTACGAGCAGTACTTC

D gene: NA
clone size: NA
J gene: TRBJ2-1
V gene: TRBV5-6
CDR3 length: 16
CDR3 protein: CASRLVGGYPYNEQFF
CDR3 DNA: TGTGCCAGCAGATTAGTAGGGGGATACCCTTACAATGAGCAGTTCTTC

D gene: TRBD1
clone size: NA
J gene: TRBJ1-2
V gene: TRBV6-1
CDR3 length: 13
CDR3 protein: CASSVTGDYGYTF
CDR3 DNA: TGTGCCAGCAGCGTGACAGGGGACTATGGCTACACCTTC

D gene: NA
clone size: NA
J gene: TRBJ1-1
V gene: TRBV28
CDR3 length: 20
CDR3 protein: CASSPPLISFGGDRNTEAFF
CDR3 DNA: TGTGCCAGCAGTCCCCCCTTGATTTCGTTCGGGGGGGATCGGAACACTGAAGCTTTCTTT

D gene: NA
clone size: NA
J gene: TRBJ2-7
V gene: TRBV21-1
CDR3 length: 17
CDR3 protein: CASSKSEDTRLTYEQYF
CDR3 DNA: TGTGCCAGCAGCAAATCAGAGGACACACGGTTAACCTACGAGCAGTACTTC